The sample holds a few counts of the clone carrying this T cell receptor (beta chain). What it recognizes is unknown. The data belong to a study of blood T cells in healthy people across ages. The CDR3 runs to 13 residues. CDR1 is SNHLY, CDR2 FYNNEI, per germline. V dropped 3 bases and J dropped 1 base, with 6 bases sitting between them. There were at least 5.5 micrograms of total RNA extracted from every sample. Study results and caveats: For the donors, CMV status was unknown and possibly confounded expanded clonotype changes. Greater diversity and more naive CD4+ cells were seen in long-lived donors than in aged donors.

A second PCR, run for about 6 to 11 cycles, used a sample-barcoded 5' primer plus a J-beta primer mix. Every cDNA molecule bore a tag from a template-switch adaptor containing 12 random nucleotides. MiXCR, run by TCRdb on the 5' RACE reads, gives a single entry per CDR3 protein. The sample lists roughly 680,000 distinct CDR3 sequences; roughly 49% were seen once. The sample taken for sequencing was blood. The chain uses TRBV2 and TRBJ1-1, with D perhaps matching TRBD1 (5 bases). This receptor was taken from a woman aged 60-70 years in good health. The CDR3 sequence is CASSDDRNTEAFF. As DNA, the CDR3 is TGTGCCAGCAGTGATGACAGGAACACTGAAGCTTTCTTT.